This T cell receptor (beta chain) was retrieved from a study of CD8 T cells in ankylosing spondylitis. This clonotype has more than one count but fewer than ten. Its cognate antigen is unknown. The authors made TCR beta libraries by quantitative 5'-RACE with molecular barcodes. Via MiXCR, TCRdb re-called the 5' RACE reads, giving one row per CDR3 protein. This table holds 200,000 to 250,000 distinct CDR3 sequences, approximately 7.3% found once. Study-wide findings and caveats: Typical of ankylosing spondylitis blood, it appeared, was a TCR beta motif of several highly homologous variants.

Per germline, CDR1 MDHEN and CDR2 SYDVKM. V shed 1 base and J shed 7 bases, with 13 bases lying between them. The CDR3 is made up of 14 amino acids. This clonotype was obtained from a male donor with ankylosing spondylitis. Material for sequencing was blood, either unsorted or a sorted T cell fraction (not recorded which). The chain links TRBV28 to TRBJ1-1, with D maybe TRBD1 (5 bases). DNA for the CDR3: TGTGCCAGCAGTTTATCGGTTAGGGGAGATGAAGCTTTCTTT. Amino acid sequence: CASSLSVRGDEAFF. Together with reference TRBV28 and TRBJ1-1, the CDR3 gives the full variable domain: DVKVTQSSRYLVKRTGEKVFLECVQDMDHENMFWYRQDPGLGLRLIYFSYDVKMKEKGDIPEGYSVSREKKERFSLILESASTNQTSMYLCASSLSVRGDEAFFGQGTRLTVV.